This T cell receptor beta chain was recovered during a study of identical twins. Unmatched junction bases numbered 2, after V lost 0 bases and J lost 4 bases. The CDR3 sequence is 15 residues long. CDR1 and CDR2 (germline): KGHDR, SFDVKD. TCRdb passed the 5' RACE reads through MiXCR, listing each CDR3 protein once. The table includes approximately 590,000 distinct CDR3 sequences, around 9.6% detected once. Overall study results and limits: Modelling approaches yielded underestimates of out-of-frame TCR alpha sharing between monozygotic twins. With abundant cord blood beta clonotypes, insertions were fewer; memory repertoires showed no such pattern.

This clonotype has ten or more counts. Its target is unknown. Healthy Caucasian donors formed the entire cohort. The data also belong to a second study, concerning yellow fever vaccine responses in identical twins. That paper states: Convergence reportedly seemed to mark part of the twins' vaccine T cell response, with personalization marking the rest.

The source of this sequence is a woman under 30 in good health. Sequenced sample: PBMCs. The chain joins TRBV24-1 to TRBJ2-3, with 8 bases matching TRBD1. The CDR3 reads CATSDLQGASDTQYF. The CDR3 nucleotides read TGTGCCACCAGTGATTTGCAGGGGGCATCAGATACGCAGTATTTT.